This T cell receptor (beta chain) was captured by sequencing in a study of T cell changes during pregnancy in multiple sclerosis. V shed 1 base, J shed 2 bases, and the junction held 17 bases outside the gene matches. Germline V lookup: CDR1 LGHNA, CDR2 YSLEER. The CDR3 contains 19 residues. Here immunoSEQ multiplex PCR was the method, and the copy in TCRdb shows in-frame clones only, minus some. The repertoire holds 50,000 to 60,000 clones, with 70% to 90% as singletons. This TCR derives from a female donor with multiple sclerosis, enrolled in a pregnancy study. The input for sequencing was CD4+ T cells from peripheral blood mononuclear cells, taken in the third trimester of pregnancy. The genes are TRBV4-3 and TRBJ2-7; 7 positions match TRBD2. DNA for the CDR3: TGCGCCAGCAGCCAAGGGTCTAGCGGCCCCGAAACCCCTCCCTACGAGCAGTACTTC. It translates to CASSQGSSGPETPPYEQYF.